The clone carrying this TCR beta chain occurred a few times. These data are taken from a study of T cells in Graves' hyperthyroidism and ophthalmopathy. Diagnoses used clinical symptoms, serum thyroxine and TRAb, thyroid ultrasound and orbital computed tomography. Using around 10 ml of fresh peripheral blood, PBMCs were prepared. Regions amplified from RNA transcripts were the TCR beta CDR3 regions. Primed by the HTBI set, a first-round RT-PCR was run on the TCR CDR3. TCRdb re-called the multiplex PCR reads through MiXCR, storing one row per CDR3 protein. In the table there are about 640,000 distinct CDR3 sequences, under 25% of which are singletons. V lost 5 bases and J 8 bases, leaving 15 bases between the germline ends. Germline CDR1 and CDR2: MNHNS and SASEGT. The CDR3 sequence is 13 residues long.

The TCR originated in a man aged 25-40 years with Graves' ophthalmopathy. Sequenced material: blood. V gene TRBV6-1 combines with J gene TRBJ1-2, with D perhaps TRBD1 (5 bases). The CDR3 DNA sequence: TGTGCCAGCAGTCCCCGGGGGAGGGGCGGCTACACCTTC. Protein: CASSPRGRGGYTF.